Sequencing of this TCR beta chain was carried out in a study of OX40 agonist ivuxolimab in advanced cancers. Germline CDR1 is MNHEY and CDR2 is SVGAGI. CDR3 length: 15 residues. J lost 5 bases, V lost 2 bases, and 8 bases had no gene match. Method: immunoSEQ multiplex PCR; TCRdb's copy keeps in-frame clones and lacks some. The sample consists of tens of thousands of clones, roughly 80% of them appearing once. Sequenced material: CD4+ or CD8+ T cells sorted from blood, taken in a trial of the OX40 agonist ivuxolimab. The TCR was taken from an adult with an advanced solid tumor such as melanoma, head and neck, liver or kidney cancer. V usage is TRBV6-5 and J usage is TRBJ2-7; 8 bases fit TRBD1. The CDR3 region is CASSYRTGINHEQYF. The CDR3 DNA sequence: TGTGCCAGCAGTTACCGGACAGGGATCAACCACGAGCAGTACTTC.